This entry is about one T cell receptor (beta chain). The antigen is not known. The PCR contained 60 Vbeta and 13 Jbeta primers. Only in-frame clones appear in the TCRdb table, and some are missing; sequencing was by immunoSEQ multiplex PCR. The data contain fewer than 250,000 clones, 60% to 85% of them singletons. This specimen belongs to a study of cytomegalovirus exposure and HLA in healthy donors. The study, taken as a whole, reports: TCR beta V- and J-gene trimming, according to a later analysis, was linked to a missense DCLRE1C variant. A prior analysis recorded that most TCR beta V segments were productive about 87% or about 30% of the time. Diagnosis of cytomegalovirus status made by the classifier reportedly showed high specificity and sensitivity. DRB1 showed the most TCR associations and HLA-C the fewest in a later analysis, as rates varied by HLA locus.

V shed 6 bases and J shed 3 bases, with 14 bases lying between them. CDR1 is MRHNA and CDR2 is SNTAGT in the germline V gene. CDR3 length: 14 amino acids. The receptor's source is a man aged 35-49 years in good health and CMV-seronegative. V gene TRBV6-4 combines with J gene TRBJ1-1; D is perhaps TRBD1 (5 bases). The sample comprised PBMCs. The CDR3 nucleotides are TGTGCCAGCAGAAAGAGACGGGGGGACACTGAAGCTTTCTTT. Protein: CASRKRRGDTEAFF.